A selection of T cell receptor beta chains follows, all from one sample in a study of T cell changes during pregnancy in multiple sclerosis. Sequencing was performed with immunoSEQ multiplex PCR; in TCRdb, only in-frame clones are kept and a portion is missing. The sample lists tens of thousands of clones; over 80% were seen once. The sequences come from CD4+ T cells from peripheral blood mononuclear cells, collected after pregnancy. The receptors were gathered from a female donor with multiple sclerosis, enrolled in a pregnancy study. Both conserved end residues are part of each CDR3. Each record gives: J gene, D gene, clone size, V gene, CDR3 DNA, CDR3 protein. D genes are given only for firm matches. Expanded clones are given a class, and other clones once, few, many or no size at all.

j_call: TRBJ1-3; d_call: TRBD1; clone_size: NA; v_call: TRBV19; cdr3_nt: TGTGCCACCCATCCACAGGGGGCGCCTGGAAACACCATATATTTT; cdr3_aa: CATHPQGAPGNTIYF
j_call: TRBJ1-2; d_call: NA; clone_size: once; v_call: TRBV27; cdr3_nt: TGTGCCAGCACCCCATTAGCTAGTGTCAATAGTCCAGTCTATGGCTACACCTTC; cdr3_aa: CASTPLASVNSPVYGYTF
j_call: TRBJ1-6; d_call: TRBD1; clone_size: NA; v_call: TRBV2; cdr3_nt: TGTGCCAGCAAGAGGACAGGGAGTACTAATTCACCCCTCCACTTT; cdr3_aa: CASKRTGSTNSPLHF
j_call: TRBJ1-4; d_call: TRBD1; clone_size: NA; v_call: TRBV7-8; cdr3_nt: TGTGCCAGCAGCCCCGACAGGGGCGCCCCAGAAAAACTGTTTTTT; cdr3_aa: CASSPDRGAPEKLFF
j_call: TRBJ2-5; d_call: NA; clone_size: NA; v_call: TRBV19; cdr3_nt: TGTGCCAGTAGTACCCGGGGCCAAGAGACCCAGTACTTC; cdr3_aa: CASSTRGQETQYF
j_call: TRBJ2-1; d_call: TRBD2; clone_size: NA; v_call: TRBV6-6; cdr3_nt: TGTGCCAGCAGTTACGAGGGCGGGAGGGCGTACAATGAGCAGTTCTTC; cdr3_aa: CASSYEGGRAYNEQFF
j_call: TRBJ2-1; d_call: TRBD2; clone_size: NA; v_call: TRBV19; cdr3_nt: TGTGCCAGTAGTACCACTAGCGTAGCCTACAATGAGCAGTTCTTC; cdr3_aa: CASSTTSVAYNEQFF
j_call: TRBJ1-5; d_call: NA; clone_size: NA; v_call: TRBV28; cdr3_nt: TGTGCCAGCAGTTCCGCTAACAGAAATCAGCCCCAGCATTTT; cdr3_aa: CASSSANRNQPQHF
j_call: TRBJ2-3; d_call: TRBD1; clone_size: few; v_call: TRBV4-3; cdr3_nt: TGCGCCAGCAGCCAAGGTTTACAGGGGCGGGATACGCAGTATTTT; cdr3_aa: CASSQGLQGRDTQYF
j_call: TRBJ2-2; d_call: TRBD2; clone_size: NA; v_call: TRBV7-3; cdr3_nt: TGTGCCAGCAGCCTCTTCGGGAGGGCCCCCGGGGAGCTGTTTTTT; cdr3_aa: CASSLFGRAPGELFF
j_call: TRBJ2-1; d_call: NA; clone_size: NA; v_call: TRBV4-3; cdr3_nt: TGCGCCAGCAGCCAAGTTGGAAGTCGGGATTTCAACAATGAGCAGTTCTTC; cdr3_aa: CASSQVGSRDFNNEQFF
j_call: TRBJ1-1; d_call: NA; clone_size: NA; v_call: TRBV7-9; cdr3_nt: TGTGCCACCAGCTTGTCTACCACGAACACTGAAGCTTTCTTT; cdr3_aa: CATSLSTTNTEAFF
j_call: TRBJ2-7; d_call: NA; clone_size: NA; v_call: TRBV30; cdr3_nt: TGTGCCTGGAGTTATCCGGACAGATACGAGCAGTACTTC; cdr3_aa: CAWSYPDRYEQYF
j_call: TRBJ2-3; d_call: TRBD1; clone_size: NA; v_call: TRBV5-4; cdr3_nt: TGTGCCAGCAGCGAGGGACAGGTTGGAACAGATACGCAGTATTTT; cdr3_aa: CASSEGQVGTDTQYF
j_call: TRBJ2-3; d_call: TRBD1; clone_size: NA; v_call: TRBV2; cdr3_nt: TGTGCCAGCAGTCGGGGACAGGGGGCCATACGTACTAGCACAGATACGCAGTATTTT; cdr3_aa: CASSRGQGAIRTSTDTQYF
j_call: TRBJ2-1; d_call: TRBD2; clone_size: NA; v_call: TRBV19; cdr3_nt: TGTGCCAGTAGTCCTAGCGGGAGCACTAATGAGCAGTTCTTC; cdr3_aa: CASSPSGSTNEQFF
j_call: TRBJ1-2; d_call: NA; clone_size: NA; v_call: TRBV30; cdr3_nt: TGTGCCTGGAGGGGGCTCTACACCTTC; cdr3_aa: CAWRGLYTF
j_call: TRBJ1-3; d_call: NA; clone_size: NA; v_call: TRBV15; cdr3_nt: TGTGCCACCAGCCCACAGAAGGGGGGAAACACCATATATTTT; cdr3_aa: CATSPQKGGNTIYF
j_call: TRBJ2-3; d_call: TRBD2; clone_size: once; v_call: TRBV14; cdr3_nt: TGTGCCAGCAGCCAAGATAACCTAGCGGATCTACTGGCCACAGATACGCAGTATTTT; cdr3_aa: CASSQDNLADLLATDTQYF
j_call: TRBJ2-7; d_call: NA; clone_size: NA; v_call: TRBV7-2; cdr3_nt: TGTGCCAGCAGCCCCCGACACCACCCTACCTACGAGCAGTACTTC; cdr3_aa: CASSPRHHPTYEQYF
j_call: TRBJ2-2; d_call: TRBD2; clone_size: NA; v_call: TRBV27; cdr3_nt: TGTGCCAGCAGTTTTCAGATGACTAGCGGGAGGTCCGGGGAGCTGTTTTTT; cdr3_aa: CASSFQMTSGRSGELFF
j_call: TRBJ1-1; d_call: NA; clone_size: NA; v_call: TRBV7-9; cdr3_nt: TGTGCCAGCAGCTTAGTGTCGGGGTTTGAAGCTTTCTTT; cdr3_aa: CASSLVSGFEAFF
j_call: TRBJ2-7; d_call: TRBD1; clone_size: NA; v_call: TRBV10-1; cdr3_nt: TGCGCCAGGCGGTCCCCAGGGGGTATGGGCGAGCAGTACTTC; cdr3_aa: CARRSPGGMGEQYF
j_call: TRBJ2-1; d_call: NA; clone_size: NA; v_call: TRBV6-6; cdr3_nt: TGTGCCAGCAGAACCGACAGGACAACGGGCAGTGAGCAGTTCTTC; cdr3_aa: CASRTDRTTGSEQFF
j_call: TRBJ2-2; d_call: TRBD1; clone_size: NA; v_call: TRBV9; cdr3_nt: TGTGCCAGCAGCGTTACTCAAGGGGGCTGGACCGGGGAGCTGTTTTTT; cdr3_aa: CASSVTQGGWTGELFF
j_call: TRBJ2-5; d_call: TRBD1; clone_size: NA; v_call: TRBV18; cdr3_nt: TGTGCCAGCTCACCCCAGACAGGGGGCGTAGAGACCCAGTACTTC; cdr3_aa: CASSPQTGGVETQYF
j_call: TRBJ1-2; d_call: TRBD1; clone_size: NA; v_call: TRBV14; cdr3_nt: TGTGCCAGCAGGCGGACAGGCTATGGCTACACCTTC; cdr3_aa: CASRRTGYGYTF
j_call: TRBJ1-2; d_call: NA; clone_size: NA; v_call: TRBV7-9; cdr3_nt: TGTGCCAGCAGCCCCGGACTTAACTATGGCTACACCTTC; cdr3_aa: CASSPGLNYGYTF
j_call: TRBJ1-1; d_call: NA; clone_size: NA; v_call: TRBV28; cdr3_nt: TGTGCCAGCAGTTTCCAGGTTTCGAACACTGAAGCTTTCTTT; cdr3_aa: CASSFQVSNTEAFF
j_call: TRBJ2-7; d_call: TRBD1; clone_size: NA; v_call: TRBV5-1; cdr3_nt: TGCGCCAGCAGCTTGTTGGGACAGCCGAACGAGCAGTACTTC; cdr3_aa: CASSLLGQPNEQYF
j_call: TRBJ2-4; d_call: NA; clone_size: NA; v_call: TRBV6-6; cdr3_nt: TGTGCCAGCAGTCAAAACCAGGGAAACATTCAGTACTTC; cdr3_aa: CASSQNQGNIQYF
j_call: TRBJ2-3; d_call: NA; clone_size: NA; v_call: TRBV11-1; cdr3_nt: TGTGCCAGCAGCTACACGGGAGTTCAGGCGCAGTATTTT; cdr3_aa: CASSYTGVQAQYF
j_call: TRBJ2-7; d_call: TRBD2; clone_size: NA; v_call: TRBV14; cdr3_nt: TGTGCCAGCAGCCAAGGGCTAGCGGGACCCTACGAGCAGTACTTC; cdr3_aa: CASSQGLAGPYEQYF
j_call: TRBJ1-5; d_call: NA; clone_size: once; v_call: TRBV6-5; cdr3_nt: TGTGCCAGCAGTTGGGGCCTCAATCAGCCCCAGCATTTT; cdr3_aa: CASSWGLNQPQHF
j_call: TRBJ1-1; d_call: NA; clone_size: NA; v_call: TRBV30; cdr3_nt: TGTGCCTGGCTGCAGTCCAGGGCTTTCTTT; cdr3_aa: CAWLQSRAFF
j_call: TRBJ2-7; d_call: NA; clone_size: NA; v_call: TRBV5-8; cdr3_nt: TGTGCCAGCAGCTTGGCTATGTCCTACGAGCAGTACTTC; cdr3_aa: CASSLAMSYEQYF
j_call: TRBJ1-1; d_call: TRBD1; clone_size: NA; v_call: TRBV29-1; cdr3_nt: TGCAGCGTAGCCAGGGGGCGAGGAAACACTGAAGCTTTCTTT; cdr3_aa: CSVARGRGNTEAFF
j_call: TRBJ2-7; d_call: NA; clone_size: NA; v_call: TRBV6-1; cdr3_nt: TGTGCCAGCACCTCGGTTCCAGGGGTCGAGCAGTACTTC; cdr3_aa: CASTSVPGVEQYF
j_call: TRBJ2-2; d_call: TRBD2; clone_size: NA; v_call: TRBV9; cdr3_nt: TGTGCCAGCAGCCCCACTAGCGGGAGTTTGCCCGGGGAGCTGTTTTTT; cdr3_aa: CASSPTSGSLPGELFF
j_call: TRBJ2-3; d_call: NA; clone_size: few; v_call: TRBV11-2; cdr3_nt: TGTGCCAGCAGCACAGACCCCACAGATACGCAGTATTTT; cdr3_aa: CASSTDPTDTQYF
j_call: TRBJ2-7; d_call: TRBD2; clone_size: NA; v_call: TRBV10-2; cdr3_nt: TGCGCCAGCAGAAATAGCGGGAGCCTAGGCGAGCAGTACTTC; cdr3_aa: CASRNSGSLGEQYF
j_call: TRBJ2-3; d_call: TRBD2; clone_size: once; v_call: TRBV19; cdr3_nt: TGTGCCAGTAGTAATCCCTTCTCCGTCGGACTAGCGGGGAGCACAGATACGCAGTATTTT; cdr3_aa: CASSNPFSVGLAGSTDTQYF